The rows below give T cell receptor beta chains drawn from one sample of a study of CD8 T cells in Susac syndrome. TCRdb reprocessed the immunoSEQ multiplex PCR reads with MiXCR, giving one entry per CDR3 protein. Of some 150,000 distinct CDR3 sequences in the sample, approximately 95% were seen once. The specimen sequenced was CD4+ T cells from PBMCs. The receptors here all came from a human donor in good health. Both conserved end residues are part of each CDR3. The order of the fields is J gene, CDR3 length, V gene, D gene, CDR3 DNA, CDR3 protein. A D gene is named only where the DNA matches it firmly.

J gene: TRBJ2-1
CDR3 length: 17
V gene: TRBV4-1
D gene: NA
CDR3 DNA: TGCGCCAGCAGCCAACCCTTGTTCGGGACTCCAAACAATGAGCAGTTCTTC
CDR3 protein: CASSQPLFGTPNNEQFF

J gene: TRBJ2-3
CDR3 length: 13
V gene: TRBV24-1
D gene: NA
CDR3 DNA: TGTGCCACCAGTGACACACGACTAGGTACGCAGTATTTT
CDR3 protein: CATSDTRLGTQYF

J gene: TRBJ2-5
CDR3 length: 16
V gene: TRBV18
D gene: NA
CDR3 DNA: TGTGCCAGCTCACCCCCTCAGCCAGGGAACCGGGAGACCCAGTACTTC
CDR3 protein: CASSPPQPGNRETQYF

J gene: TRBJ1-2
CDR3 length: 14
V gene: TRBV29-1
D gene: TRBD1
CDR3 DNA: TGCAGCGTTCCGCTATTGGGACAGCATTATGGCTACACCTTC
CDR3 protein: CSVPLLGQHYGYTF

J gene: TRBJ2-2
CDR3 length: 13
V gene: TRBV20-1
D gene: TRBD2
CDR3 DNA: TGCAGTGCTAGAAGACTAGCCGCCGGGGAGCTGTTTTTT
CDR3 protein: CSARRLAAGELFF

J gene: TRBJ1-2
CDR3 length: 11
V gene: TRBV15
D gene: NA
CDR3 DNA: TGTGCCACCAGCAACGGGGTTGGCTACACCTTC
CDR3 protein: CATSNGVGYTF

J gene: TRBJ2-1
CDR3 length: 15
V gene: TRBV29-1
D gene: TRBD2
CDR3 DNA: TGCAGCGTTGAAGAAGGCGGGAGCTCCTACAATGAGCAGTTCTTC
CDR3 protein: CSVEEGGSSYNEQFF

J gene: TRBJ2-1
CDR3 length: 13
V gene: TRBV5-1
D gene: NA
CDR3 DNA: TGCGCCAGCAGCCTGAGAACTTACAATGAGCAGTTCTTC
CDR3 protein: CASSLRTYNEQFF

J gene: TRBJ2-1
CDR3 length: 16
V gene: TRBV18
D gene: NA
CDR3 DNA: TGTGCCAGCTCACCGTCCCGGGCCAAGGGTAGGAATGAGCAGTTCTTC
CDR3 protein: CASSPSRAKGRNEQFF

J gene: TRBJ2-7
CDR3 length: 13
V gene: TRBV29-1
D gene: NA
CDR3 DNA: TGCAGCGTAGGCGGGACGGGAGCGTACGAGCAGTACTTC
CDR3 protein: CSVGGTGAYEQYF